One and the same sample provided the 19 T cell receptor beta chains below, sequenced in a study of blood T cell dynamics during melanoma immunotherapy. Assay: immunoSEQ multiplex PCR; the TCRdb copy retains only in-frame clones and omits some. The sample holds some 10,000 clones, 80% to 90% seen once. The time point is: pre-treatment baseline. The source material was blood, sampled from a patient treated with checkpoint blockade. The receptors originated from a human donor with melanoma.

The chain is built from TRBV7-7 and TRBJ2-3; possible D gene TRBD2, 5 bases. The CDR3 has 14 residues. CDR1 SSHAT and CDR2 FNYEAQ come from the germline V gene (reference sequence). V lost 5 bases and J lost 1, with 10 bases in between. CDR3 in amino acids: CASSPGLRTDTQYF. The CDR3 DNA sequence: TGTGCCAGCAGCCCCGGACTTCGCACAGATACGCAGTATTTT. The variable domain in full, completed from reference TRBV7-7 and TRBJ2-3, reads GAGVSQSPRYKVTKRGQDVTLRCDPISSHATLYWYQQALGQGPEFLTYFNYEAQPDKSGLPSDRFSAERPEGSISTLTIQRTEQRDSAMYRCASSPGLRTDTQYFGPGTRLTVL.

The chain recombines TRBV11-2 with TRBJ2-5, with D tentatively TRBD2 (5 bases). The germline gives CDR1 SGHAT, CDR2 FQNNGV. This CDR3 has 13 residues. Trimming shortened V by 3 bases and J by 5 bases, and 10 bases separated the two germline ends. CDR3 sequence reads: CASSFGRRETQYF. The CDR3, as DNA: TGTGCCAGCAGCTTCGGACGGAGGGAGACCCAGTACTTC.

Remarks on this clone: Different DNA sequences within this sample yield the same CDR3. J is TRBJ1-1 and V is TRBV9, with 7 nucleotides matching TRBD1. The CDR3 is made up of 12 amino acids. Germline assignment: CDR1 SGDLS and CDR2 YYNGEE. The V segment lost 3 bases and the J segment 7 bases; nucleotides outside the gene matches: 3. The CDR3 sequence is CASSEGAGEAFF. CDR3 sequence (DNA): TGTGCCAGCAGCGAGGGGGCAGGTGAAGCTTTCTTT.

The J gene is TRBJ1-4, the V gene TRBV7-2; no firm D call. The CDR3 covers 14 residues. V dropped 1 base and J dropped 7 bases, with 10 bases sitting between them. From germline, CDR1 is SGHTA and CDR2 FQGNSA. CDR3 sequence: CASSLDPGSEKLFF. CDR3 bases: TGTGCCAGCAGCTTAGACCCAGGTAGTGAAAAACTGTTTTTT.

The chain carries TRBV5-8 and TRBJ2-7, with D perhaps matching TRBD1 (5 bases). CDR1 SGHTS and CDR2 YDEGEE come from the germline V gene. This CDR3 is built from 13 residues. Trimming removed 0 bases from V and 3 bases from J, with 7 bases in between. CDR3 in amino acids: CASSLDRYYEQYF. The CDR3 region has the DNA TGTGCCAGCAGCTTGGACAGGTACTACGAGCAGTACTTC. Full variable domain (missing parts from reference TRBV5-8 and TRBJ2-7): EAGVTQSPTHLIKTRGQQATLRCSPISGHTSVYWYQQALGLGLQFLLWYDEGEERNRGNFPPRFSGRQFPNYSSELNVNALELEDSALYLCASSLDRYYEQYFGPGTRLTVT.

The chain couples TRBV7-3 to TRBJ2-2; unclear D gene. This CDR3 comprises 16 residues. CDR1 is SGHTA and CDR2 is FQGTGA in the germline V gene. Trimming shortened V by 1 base and J by 0 bases, and 9 bases separated the two germline ends. The CDR3: CASSLNPTSNTGELFF. The CDR3 DNA reads as TGTGCCAGCAGCTTAAATCCGACATCGAACACCGGGGAGCTGTTTTTT.

The chain has TRBV6-4 and TRBJ2-3, with TRBD2 matching 9 bases. Germline V lookup: CDR1 MRHNA, CDR2 SNTAGT. The J segment lost 3 bases and the V segment lost 2 bases, leaving 0 bases of the junction unmatched. This CDR3 comprises 14 residues. The CDR3 DNA is TGTGCCAGCAGTGACGCGGGGGGGACAGATACGCAGTATTTT. As protein: CASSDAGGTDTQYF.

This sequence joins TRBV7-9 and TRBJ1-2, with 7 bases fitting TRBD1. CDR1 is SEHNR and CDR2 is FQNEAQ in the germline V gene (reference sequence). The CDR3 runs 15 residues. V lost 3 bases to trimming and J lost 1 base; unmatched junction nucleotides: 5. The CDR3 DNA is TGTGCCAGCAGCTTTGGGACAGCCATTAACTATGGCTACACCTTC. This translates into CASSFGTAINYGYTF.

CDR3 sequence (DNA): TGCGCCAGCAGTATCCCAGGGGACGCGGGGGCCAACGTCCTGACTTTC. Protein product: CASSIPGDAGANVLTF. This chain links TRBV5-1 with TRBJ2-6; TRBD1 might be the D (6 bases). CDR1 is SGHRS, CDR2 YFSETQ, per germline. V was shortened by 5 bases and J by 4 bases, with 16 bases between the two germline ends. The length of the CDR3 is 16 residues.

This clone was recorded only once. The chain has TRBV11-1 and TRBJ1-1; no definite D call. V lost 6 bases and J 1 base, leaving 12 bases between the germline ends. This CDR3 is built from 14 residues. CDR1 is SGHAT, CDR2 FQDESV, per germline (reference sequence). CDR3 amino acids: CASSFSPGNTEAFF. The CDR3 DNA follows: TGTGCCAGCAGTTTCTCCCCAGGGAACACTGAAGCTTTCTTT. The complete variable domain, with remaining parts taken from reference TRBV11-1 and TRBJ1-1, reads EAEVAQSPRYKITEKSQAVAFWCDPISGHATLYWYRQILGQGPELLVQFQDESVVDDSQLPKDRFSAERLKGVDSTLKIQPAELGDSAMYLCASSFSPGNTEAFFGQGTRLTVV.

The chain is built from TRBV27 and TRBJ2-5; perhaps TRBD1 as D (5 bases). Germline V gene lookup returns CDR1 MNHEY and CDR2 SMNVEV (reference sequence). Trimming left V 6 bases short and J 3 bases short, with 17 bases between. The length of the CDR3 is 15 residues. CDR3 in amino acids: CASSRQTDPKETQYF. As DNA, the CDR3 is TGTGCCAGCAGCCGCCAGACAGATCCCAAAGAGACCCAGTACTTC.

This clone has more than one count but fewer than ten. The V gene is TRBV7-2, the J gene TRBJ1-1; TRBD1 might be the D (6 bases). This CDR3 contains 14 residues. The germline V and J ends were trimmed by 2 bases and 5 bases, with 12 bases remaining between them. CDR1 and CDR2 from the germline V gene are SGHTA and FQGNSA. CDR3 protein: CASSLSTGPTEAFF. The CDR3 coding sequence is TGTGCCAGCAGCTTATCGACAGGTCCAACTGAAGCTTTCTTT.

The rearrangement links TRBV7-9 to TRBJ1-6; 7 nucleotides align to TRBD1. CDR3 size: 14 residues. Germline lookup yields CDR1 SEHNR and CDR2 FQNEAQ (reference sequence). V shed 4 bases and J 7 bases; nucleotides not matched to a gene: 4. CDR3 in DNA: TGTGCCAGCAGCTACGGACAGGAAAATTCACCCCTCCACTTT. Translating gives CASSYGQENSPLHF.

The CDR3, as DNA: TGCGCCAGCAGCCAGGAAGCCAGAGGGTCTTTAGGGGTACAGCCCCAGCATTTT. It is translated as CASSQEARGSLGVQPQHF. The chain recombines TRBV4-1 with TRBJ1-5, with D tentatively TRBD1 (5 bases). The CDR3 spans 18 residues. V dropped 3 bases and J dropped 7 bases, with 25 bases sitting between them. Germline V gene sequence: CDR1 MGHRA, CDR2 YSYEKL.

This chain uses TRBV5-1 with TRBJ2-1; D is uncertain. Germline assignment: CDR1 SGHRS and CDR2 YFSETQ. This CDR3 is built from 15 residues. V lost 0 bases and J lost 6, with 13 bases in between. As DNA, the CDR3 is TGCGCCAGCAGCTTGGCACCGAAACTGATCAATGAGCAGTTCTTC. Encoded protein: CASSLAPKLINEQFF.

This clone was counted between two and nine times. The rearrangement uses TRBV6-8 and TRBJ2-7; unclear D gene. V lost 0 bases, J lost 5 bases, and 8 bases lay in between. CDR1 is MNHGY, CDR2 SAAAGT, per germline. The CDR3 contains 13 residues. The DNA of the CDR3 is TGTGCCAGCAGTTACTCAGGGTCCGACGAGCAGTACTTC. Translating gives CASSYSGSDEQYF.

This clone was observed a single time. The chain carries TRBV10-1 and TRBJ2-3; 9 bases line up with TRBD2. Losses at the gene ends were 8 bases for V and 1 base for J; bases not matched to a gene: 4. This CDR3 contains 14 residues. Germline V lookup: CDR1 WNHNN, CDR2 SYGVQD (reference sequence). The CDR3 spells CASLQRGGTDTQYF. CDR3 coding DNA: TGCGCCAGCCTGCAGCGGGGGGGCACAGATACGCAGTATTTT.

The V call is TRBV5-1, the J call TRBJ2-7; 9 positions agree with TRBD2. The CDR3 is 14 amino acids. Unmatched junction bases numbered 5, after V lost 3 bases and J lost 4 bases. Germline-derived CDR1 and CDR2 are SGHRS and YFSETQ. The CDR3 sequence is CASSYLAGSYEQYF. CDR3 DNA: TGCGCCAGCAGCTACCTAGCGGGGTCGTACGAGCAGTACTTC.

This clone occurred once. The chain recombines TRBV11-2 with TRBJ1-2, with a possible D match to TRBD1 (5 bases). This CDR3 spans 13 amino acids. V lost 7 bases and J 3 bases, leaving 12 bases between the germline ends. CDR1 SGHAT and CDR2 FQNNGV come from the germline V gene. The CDR3 protein is CASTPGGDYGYTF. Here the CDR3 DNA reads TGTGCCAGCACCCCCGGGGGGGACTATGGCTACACCTTC.